These 32 T cell receptor beta chains came from one sample sequenced in a study of blood T cell repertoires in COVID-19. The repertoire was sequenced with immunoSEQ multiplex PCR; TCRdb's copy has only in-frame clones and lacks some. The sample records about 180,000 clones, just over 85% being singletons. Sequenced input: peripheral blood. These TCRs come from a man between 45 and 60 years old with active or convalescent COVID-19.

J is TRBJ1-1 and V is TRBV9; TRBD1 might be the D (6 bases). Trimming pared 3 bases from V and 2 bases from J, leaving 8 bases between. Germline CDR1 SGDLS, CDR2 YYNGEE. The CDR3 contains 13 residues. CDR3 sequence: CASSGQENTEAFF. The CDR3 DNA sequence: TGTGCCAGCAGCGGACAGGAAAACACTGAAGCTTTCTTT.

On this clone itself: Other nucleotide sequences in the sample specify the same CDR3. The chain joins TRBV27 to TRBJ1-5; possible D gene TRBD1, 5 bases. V lost 2 bases and J 7 bases, leaving 9 bases between the germline ends. CDR3 size: 13 residues. Germline CDR1 MNHEY, CDR2 SMNVEV (reference sequence). Here the CDR3 DNA reads TGTGCCAGCAGTTTACAGGGTCGACAGCCCCAGCATTTT. Encoded protein: CASSLQGRQPQHF.

This clone has at least ten counts. The chain employs TRBV3-1 (or the pseudogene TRBV3-2) and TRBJ2-7; 7 positions match TRBD2. The V segment lost 3 bases and the J segment 5 bases; nucleotides outside the gene matches: 7. The CDR3 consists of 14 residues. Per the germline V gene, CDR1 is LGHDT and CDR2 is YNNKEL (reference sequence). This chain's CDR3 is CASSHAGAKNEQYF. The CDR3 bases are TGTGCCAGCAGCCACGCGGGAGCTAAGAACGAGCAGTACTTC.

The chain joins TRBV7-9 to TRBJ1-5, with 7 bases identical to TRBD1. The J segment lost 6 bases and the V segment lost 5 bases, leaving 10 bases of the junction unmatched. In germline, CDR1 is SEHNR, CDR2 FQNEAQ (reference sequence). This CDR3 is 15 amino acids long. In nucleotides, the CDR3 is TGTGCCAGCAGCCCCCAGGGGGATATGGGTCAGCCCCAGCATTTT. This translates into CASSPQGDMGQPQHF.

The rearrangement joins TRBV2 to TRBJ2-3; D may be TRBD1 (5 bases). Between the trimmed V and J ends, which lost 7 bases and 0 bases, there was a span of 14 bases. CDR1 is SNHLY and CDR2 is FYNNEI in the germline V gene. The CDR3 consists of 15 residues. The CDR3 region is CASKSTDISTDTQYF. The CDR3, as DNA: TGTGCCAGCAAATCGACAGATATTAGCACAGATACGCAGTATTTT. Full variable domain (remainder filled in from reference TRBV2 and TRBJ2-3): EPEVTQTPSHQVTQMGQEVILRCVPISNHLYFYWYRQILGQKVEFLVSFYNNEISEKSEIFDDQFSVERPDGSNFTLKIRSTKLEDSAMYFCASKSTDISTDTQYFGPGTRLTVL.

The chain links TRBV24-1 to TRBJ2-3, with 8 bases identical to TRBD2. The germline V gene encodes CDR1 KGHDR and CDR2 SFDVKD. After removal of 5 bases from V and 3 bases from J, the junction contained 24 bases not matched to a gene. CDR3 length equals 21 residues. The CDR3, as DNA: TGTGCCACCAGTGCCAATAGGACTAGCATGGTTAACAGGGATAGGACAGATACGCAGTATTTT. Its protein product is CATSANRTSMVNRDRTDTQYF.

The rearrangement links TRBV19 to TRBJ1-1; 7 positions agree with TRBD1. The CDR3 contains 13 residues. The germline CDR1 and CDR2 sequences are LNHDA and SQIVND (reference sequence). V gave up 6 bases and J gave up 5 bases; unmatched junction bases: 6. CDR3 in amino acids: CASRTQGQTEAFF. CDR3 nucleotide sequence: TGTGCCAGTAGGACACAGGGGCAAACTGAAGCTTTCTTT.

The chain joins TRBV5-6 to TRBJ1-2; 8 bases match TRBD1. Germline CDR1 and CDR2: SGHDT and YYEEEE. V shed 5 bases, J shed 8 bases, and the junction held 11 bases outside the gene matches. CDR3 length: 14 residues. The CDR3 loop is CASSGLLRGQGYTF. The CDR3, as DNA: TGTGCCAGCAGTGGGTTACTCAGGGGGCAAGGCTACACCTTC.

V is TRBV28 and J is TRBJ2-2, with 7 bases lining up with TRBD2. CDR1 MDHEN and CDR2 SYDVKM come from the germline V gene. Losses at the gene ends were 5 bases for V and 4 bases for J; bases not matched to a gene: 4. CDR3 length: 14 amino acids. This chain's CDR3 is CASSRTSPTGELFF. For the CDR3, the DNA is TGTGCCAGCAGTCGGACTAGTCCCACCGGGGAGCTGTTTTTT.

The V gene is TRBV4-3, the J gene TRBJ2-7; TRBD1 matches at 8 bases. The CDR3 runs to 20 residues. Germline CDR1 is LGHNA and CDR2 is YSLEER. With V trimmed by 2 bases and J by 0 bases, 18 bases remained unmatched. CDR3 protein: CASSQTIGKAIGTGSYEQYF. CDR3 DNA: TGCGCCAGCAGCCAAACCATCGGTAAGGCCATCGGGACAGGCTCCTACGAGCAGTACTTC.

This rearrangement joins TRBV3-1 (or the pseudogene TRBV3-2) to TRBJ1-2, with TRBD1 identical over 7 bases. Germline trimming cut 4 bases from V and 1 base from J; bases unmatched to any gene: 3. The germline V gene has CDR1 LGHDT and CDR2 YNNKEL (reference sequence). This CDR3 contains 14 residues. For the CDR3, the DNA is TGTGCCAGCAGCCCTGGGACAGATAACTATGGCTACACCTTC. It yields the protein CASSPGTDNYGYTF.

The rearrangement joins TRBV5-1 to TRBJ2-1, with 8 bases matching TRBD1. CDR1 SGHRS and CDR2 YFSETQ come from the germline V gene. The V segment lost 3 bases and the J segment 8 bases; nucleotides outside the gene matches: 7. This CDR3 comprises 14 residues. The DNA for the CDR3 is TGCGCCAGCAGCTCCGGGACAGGAGTAGATGAGCAGTTCTTC. It specifies CASSSGTGVDEQFF.

The table lists this clone with a few counts. This chain's CDR3 is CASSHRETYGYTF. Written as DNA, the CDR3 is TGCGCCAGCAGCCACAGGGAAACCTATGGCTACACCTTC. V gene TRBV4-1 combines with J gene TRBJ1-2; D might be TRBD1 (5 bases). Germline V gene data show CDR1 as MGHRA and CDR2 as YSYEKL. The CDR3 totals 13 residues. Trimming took 3 bases from V and 4 from J, leaving 9 bases between them.

V is TRBV6-5 and J is TRBJ1-1, with no clear D. Germline V CDR1 and CDR2: MNHEY, SVGAGI. The V and J ends lost 9 bases and 11 bases respectively, with 19 bases between them. The CDR3 spans 12 residues. The CDR3 loop reads CASRITASGAFF. The CDR3, as DNA: TGTGCCAGTCGGATAACAGCCTCCGGCGCTTTCTTT.

V usage is TRBV21-1 and J usage is TRBJ1-1; TRBD1 is the table's D call and was not checked against the DNA. TRBV21-1 is an annotated pseudogene. The CDR3 contains 17 residues. The CDR3 loop reads CASSQTDRGRVNTEAFF. CDR3 nucleotide sequence: TGTGCCAGCAGCCAGACGGACAGGGGGCGAGTGAACACTGAAGCTTTCTTT.

The J gene is TRBJ2-1, the V gene TRBV27; 12 bases are a match to TRBD2. V lost 3 bases to trimming and J lost 4 bases; unmatched junction nucleotides: 1. CDR1 is MNHEY, CDR2 SMNVEV, per germline (reference sequence). The CDR3 covers 15 residues. In nucleotides, the CDR3 is TGTGCCAGCAGTTTGCTAGCGGGGGGGTACAATGAGCAGTTCTTC. Translating it yields CASSLLAGGYNEQFF.

The chain links TRBV6-5 to TRBJ1-1; D unresolved. Per germline, CDR1 MNHEY and CDR2 SVGAGI. The CDR3 loop spans 13 amino acids. V was pared by 8 bases and J by 1 base, with 11 bases between. The CDR3 DNA reads TGTGCCAGCCGTAGCACCGAGAACACTGAAGCTTTCTTT. Protein sequence: CASRSTENTEAFF.

V gene TRBV11-2 combines with J gene TRBJ1-4; D perhaps matches TRBD1 (6 bases). The CDR3 runs to 15 residues. CDR1 is SGHAT, CDR2 FQNNGV, per germline. The germline V and J ends were trimmed by 5 bases and 7 bases, with 17 bases remaining between them. CDR3 nucleotides: TGTGCCAGCAGCCCAGGCGTGGACAGACCTGAAAAACTGTTTTTT. Translating gives CASSPGVDRPEKLFF.

The V call is TRBV28, the J call TRBJ1-1; 7 nucleotides agree with TRBD1. CDR3 length equals 15 residues. V lost 5 bases and J lost 1; bases outside the gene matches: 7. In germline, CDR1 is MDHEN, CDR2 SYDVKM. CDR3 sequence reads: CASSETGLTNTEAFF. The CDR3 DNA is TGTGCCAGCAGTGAGACAGGGCTTACGAACACTGAAGCTTTCTTT.

The V call is TRBV7-2, the J call TRBJ1-6; D may be TRBD1 (5 bases). The germline CDR1 and CDR2 sequences are SGHTA and FQGNSA. This CDR3 has 15 amino acids. The V and J ends lost 1 base and 7 bases respectively, with 11 bases between them. CDR3 residues: CASSLEGRANSPLHF. DNA of the CDR3: TGTGCCAGCAGCTTAGAGGGCAGGGCAAATTCACCCCTCCACTTT.

J is TRBJ2-2 and V is TRBV11-2; the D is unclear. Germline assignment: CDR1 SGHAT and CDR2 FQNNGV. This CDR3 has 13 amino acids. V was clipped by 1 base and J by 4 bases, with 4 bases between them. CDR3: CASSLGATGELFF. For the CDR3, the DNA is TGTGCCAGCAGCTTAGGGGCCACCGGGGAGCTGTTTTTT.

This rearrangement joins TRBV18 to TRBJ2-3, with D possibly matching TRBD1 (6 bases). Germline CDR1 and CDR2: KGHSH and LQKENI. The CDR3 extends over 19 amino acids. Trimming removed 2 bases from V and 0 bases from J, with 21 bases in between. CDR3 sequence: CASSPVSPIGGHSTDTQYF. Written as DNA, the CDR3 is TGTGCCAGCTCACCAGTGAGTCCGATTGGGGGCCATAGCACAGATACGCAGTATTTT.

This chain's CDR3 is CASSQGGITDTQYF. CDR3 bases: TGTGCCAGCAGTCAAGGGGGAATAACAGATACGCAGTATTTT. The chain has TRBV27 and TRBJ2-3, with a tentative D call TRBD1 (6 bases). V lost 5 bases to trimming and J lost 3 bases, with 12 bases between them. Germline-derived CDR1 and CDR2 are MNHEY and SMNVEV (reference sequence). CDR3 length: 14 amino acids.

The chain is built from TRBV5-4 and TRBJ1-2; D is possibly TRBD1 (6 bases). CDR1 is SGHNT, CDR2 YYREEE, per germline (reference sequence). The CDR3 extends over 15 amino acids. V gave up 3 bases and J gave up 3 bases, with 15 bases separating them. The CDR3 sequence is CASSSGAGWDYGYTF. The CDR3 coding sequence is TGTGCCAGCAGCTCAGGGGCCGGCTGGGACTATGGCTACACCTTC.

The chain has TRBV19 and TRBJ2-2; D perhaps matches TRBD1 (6 bases). The length of the CDR3 is 14 residues. CDR1 LNHDA and CDR2 SQIVND come from the germline V gene (reference sequence). Trimming shortened V by 5 bases and J by 1 base, and 8 bases separated the two germline ends. The CDR3 nucleotides are TGTGCCAGTAGTCGGACAGTGAACACCGGGGAGCTGTTTTTT. Translation: CASSRTVNTGELFF.

The CDR3 sequence: CAWGRTYRETGELFF. The CDR3 DNA sequence: TGTGCCTGGGGACGGACATACAGGGAAACCGGGGAGCTGTTTTTT. The J gene is TRBJ2-2, the V gene TRBV30; TRBD1 is a possible D gene (6 bases). V lost 5 bases and J 5 bases, leaving 18 bases between the germline ends. The CDR3 has 15 amino acids. Germline lookup yields CDR1 GTSNPN and CDR2 SVGIG (reference sequence).

V usage is TRBV5-1 and J usage is TRBJ2-7; 11 bases align to TRBD2. Germline V gene lookup returns CDR1 SGHRS and CDR2 YFSETQ. The CDR3 has 15 amino acids. V was clipped by 6 bases and J by 0 bases; unmatched bases: 5. The CDR3 nucleotides read TGCGCCAGCACCCCCCTAGCGGGGGGCTCCTACGAGCAGTACTTC. Residues: CASTPLAGGSYEQYF.

The chain is built from TRBV4-1 and TRBJ1-4, with 10 bases that match TRBD1. This CDR3 is built from 16 residues. After removal of 8 bases from V and 1 base from J, the junction contained 7 bases not matched to a gene. Germline CDR1 and CDR2: MGHRA and YSYEKL. DNA of the CDR3: TGCGCCAGCGGACACCGGGACAGGGGAACTAATGAAAAACTGTTTTTT. It is translated as CASGHRDRGTNEKLFF.

The chain couples TRBV20-1 to TRBJ1-1; weak D call: TRBD1 (5 bases). The CDR3 loop spans 11 amino acids. The V end was cut by 8 bases, the J end by 5 bases, with 12 bases between. The germline CDR1 and CDR2 sequences are DFQATT and SNEGSKA (reference sequence). The CDR3 DNA is TGCAGTCTGGGGGGGGATACTGAAGCTTTCTTT. Translating gives CSLGGDTEAFF.

This clone appeared once. The CDR3 coding sequence is TGTGCCAGCAGCCAAGTCCTAGAAAGGTACCAAGAGACCCAGTACTTC. Amino acid sequence: CASSQVLERYQETQYF. The rearrangement uses TRBV3-1 (or the pseudogene TRBV3-2) and TRBJ2-5; the D is unclear. CDR1 and CDR2 (germline): LGHDT, YNNKEL (reference sequence). V lost 1 base and J 0 bases, leaving 12 bases between the germline ends. The CDR3 runs 16 residues.

The rearrangement links TRBV5-1 to TRBJ1-4; no definite D call. Germline V CDR1 and CDR2: SGHRS, YFSETQ. CDR3 length equals 12 residues. The V end lost 1 base, the J end lost 5 bases, and 3 bases lay between the germline ends. The CDR3 reads CASSLSNEKLFF. CDR3 DNA sequence: TGCGCCAGCAGCTTGAGCAATGAAAAACTGTTTTTT.

This chain connects TRBV25-1 to TRBJ2-2, with D perhaps TRBD1 (5 bases). From germline, CDR1 is MGHDK and CDR2 SYGVNS. The length of the CDR3 is 14 residues. Trimming cost V 3 bases and J 4 bases, with 9 bases left between them. CDR3 DNA sequence: TGTGCCAGCAGTGATTCTGGGGCCACCGGGGAGCTGTTTTTT. Its translation is CASSDSGATGELFF. Using reference TRBV25-1 and TRBJ2-2 for the parts outside the CDR3, the full variable domain is EADIYQTPRYLVIGTGKKITLECSQTMGHDKMYWYQQDPGMELHLIHYSYGVNSTEKGDLSSESTVSRIRTEHFPLTLESARPSHTSQYLCASSDSGATGELFFGEGSRLTVL.